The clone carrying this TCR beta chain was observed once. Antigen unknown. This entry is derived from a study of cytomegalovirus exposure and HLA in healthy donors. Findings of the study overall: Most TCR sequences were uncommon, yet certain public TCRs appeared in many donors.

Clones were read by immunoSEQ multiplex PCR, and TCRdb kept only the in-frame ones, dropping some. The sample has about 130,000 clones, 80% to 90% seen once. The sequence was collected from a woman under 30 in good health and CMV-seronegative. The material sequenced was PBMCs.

CDR3 in amino acids: CASSGGGGYTF. CDR3 sequence (DNA): TGTGCCAGCAGTGGGGGAGGCGGCTACACCTTC. V usage is TRBV2 and J usage is TRBJ1-2; D remains ambiguous. The V end lost 4 bases, the J end lost 8 bases, and 8 bases lay between the germline ends. The CDR3 consists of 11 residues. Germline-derived CDR1 and CDR2 are SNHLY and FYNNEI.